This T cell receptor (beta chain) was found in a study of shared clonotypes between healthy human individuals. This CDR3 contains 13 residues. V lost 9 bases, J lost 1 base, and 4 bases stayed unmatched. CDR1 and CDR2 (germline): SGHNT, YYREEE (reference sequence). Measured with immunoSEQ multiplex PCR; TCRdb has only the in-frame clones, and not every one. The table has under 550,000 clones, 90% to 97% seen once. Sequencing was carried out using naive CD4+ T cells sorted from blood. The subset was: CD45RA+ positively selected. The source of this sequence is a woman aged 25 to 39 in good health. This chain uses TRBV5-4 with TRBJ2-3, with 8 bases that match TRBD2. As DNA, the CDR3 is TGTGCCATCGGGACTAGTGGCACAGATACGCAGTATTTT. It is translated as CAIGTSGTDTQYF.